This T cell receptor beta chain was captured in a study of T cell responses to AZD1222 COVID-19 vaccine. Some clones are missing from TCRdb's copy, which holds only in-frame ones; the method was immunoSEQ multiplex PCR. The table has about 160,000 clones, 70% to 90% seen once. The CDR3 runs to 18 residues. J gave up 3 bases and V 4 bases, and 14 bases lay outside the gene matches. Germline assignment: CDR1 SNHLY and CDR2 FYNNEI. This clone was found once. Its antigen is unidentified. Findings and limits, study-wide: Only a handful of AZD1222 recipients were seropositive at baseline. When two AZD1222 doses had been given, Spike-specific TCR breadth and depth rose. Donors were chiefly white British, with a greater number of females, and clonal diversity was perhaps underestimated.

The chain carries TRBV2 and TRBJ2-5, with 10 bases identical to TRBD2. This receptor was identified in an adult who received the AZD1222 COVID-19 vaccine. The input for sequencing was peripheral blood, taken 28 days after the second AZD1222 dose. CDR3 region: CASSVTLSGGTLEETQYF. As DNA, the CDR3 is TGTGCCAGCAGTGTAACCCTTAGCGGGGGGACATTAGAAGAGACCCAGTACTTC.